This T cell receptor beta chain came from a study of T cell repertoires in cytomegalovirus infection. Study background: Public TCR beta signature analysis indicated the presence of both CMV infection and matching HLA type. Overall study findings and caveats: There were carriers of CMV plus the relevant HLA, and cumulative public TCR beta family frequency identified them. Clonotype analysis showed dominance of the ex vivo response by HLA-C-restricted CMV-specific TCR beta clonotypes.

From the reads, TCRdb called clonotypes with MiXCR, one entry per CDR3 protein. The repertoire holds just under 550,000 distinct CDR3 sequences, with less than 30% as singletons. Trimming cost V 3 bases and J 0 bases, with 21 bases left between them. Per the germline V gene, CDR1 is MNHEY and CDR2 is SMNVEV (reference sequence). The CDR3 has 19 amino acids. This clonotype has a count of ten or more. Its specificity is not known. Sequenced: PBMCs. This TCR came from a human donor in good health (CMV status not recorded). Some clones in this sample may be carry-over from other donors' samples. The rearrangement links TRBV27 to TRBJ1-3, with D maybe TRBD1 (6 bases). In DNA, the CDR3 is TGTGCCAGCAGTTTTTTTATTCGGGACACCTTTCACTCTGGAAACACCATATATTTT. Translating gives CASSFFIRDTFHSGNTIYF.